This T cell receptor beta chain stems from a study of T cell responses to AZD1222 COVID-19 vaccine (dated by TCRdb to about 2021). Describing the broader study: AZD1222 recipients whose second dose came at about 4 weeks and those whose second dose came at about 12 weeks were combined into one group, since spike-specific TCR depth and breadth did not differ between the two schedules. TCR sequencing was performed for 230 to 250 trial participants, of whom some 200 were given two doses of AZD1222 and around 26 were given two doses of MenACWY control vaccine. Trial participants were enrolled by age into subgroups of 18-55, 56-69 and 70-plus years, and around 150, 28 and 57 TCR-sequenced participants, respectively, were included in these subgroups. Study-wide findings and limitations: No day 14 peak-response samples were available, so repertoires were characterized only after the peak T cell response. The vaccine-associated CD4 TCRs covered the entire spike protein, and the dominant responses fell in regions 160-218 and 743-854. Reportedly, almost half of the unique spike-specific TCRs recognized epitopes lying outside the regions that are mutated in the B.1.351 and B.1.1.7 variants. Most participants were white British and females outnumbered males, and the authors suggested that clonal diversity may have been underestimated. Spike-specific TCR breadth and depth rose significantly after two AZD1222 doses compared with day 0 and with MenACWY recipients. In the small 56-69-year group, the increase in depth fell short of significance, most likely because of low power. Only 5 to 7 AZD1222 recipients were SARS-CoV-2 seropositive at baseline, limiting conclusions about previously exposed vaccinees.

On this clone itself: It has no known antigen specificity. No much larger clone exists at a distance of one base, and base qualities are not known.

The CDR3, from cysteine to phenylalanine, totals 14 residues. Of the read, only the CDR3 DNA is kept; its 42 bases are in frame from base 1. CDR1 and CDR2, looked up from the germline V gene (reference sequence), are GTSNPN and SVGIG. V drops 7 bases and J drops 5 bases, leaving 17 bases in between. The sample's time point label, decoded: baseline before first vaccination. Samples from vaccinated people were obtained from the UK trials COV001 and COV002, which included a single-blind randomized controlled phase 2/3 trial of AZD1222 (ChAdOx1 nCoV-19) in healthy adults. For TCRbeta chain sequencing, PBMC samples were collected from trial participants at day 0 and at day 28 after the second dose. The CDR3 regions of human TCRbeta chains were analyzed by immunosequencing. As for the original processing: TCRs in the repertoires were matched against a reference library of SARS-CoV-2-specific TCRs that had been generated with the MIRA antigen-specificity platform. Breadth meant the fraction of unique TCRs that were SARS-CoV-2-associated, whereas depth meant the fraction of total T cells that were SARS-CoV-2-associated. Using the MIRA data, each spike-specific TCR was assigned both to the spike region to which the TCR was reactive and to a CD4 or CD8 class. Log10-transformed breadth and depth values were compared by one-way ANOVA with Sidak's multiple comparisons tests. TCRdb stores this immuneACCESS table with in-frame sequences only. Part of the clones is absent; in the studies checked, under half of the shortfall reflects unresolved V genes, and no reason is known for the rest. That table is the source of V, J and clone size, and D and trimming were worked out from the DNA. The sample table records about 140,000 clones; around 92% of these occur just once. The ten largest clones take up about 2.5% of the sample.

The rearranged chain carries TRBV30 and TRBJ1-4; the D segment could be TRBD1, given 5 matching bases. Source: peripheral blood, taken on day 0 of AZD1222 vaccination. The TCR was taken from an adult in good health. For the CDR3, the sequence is CAYERGQGNEKLFF. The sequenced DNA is TGTGCCTATGAAAGGGGCCAGGGAAATGAAAAACTGTTTTTT.